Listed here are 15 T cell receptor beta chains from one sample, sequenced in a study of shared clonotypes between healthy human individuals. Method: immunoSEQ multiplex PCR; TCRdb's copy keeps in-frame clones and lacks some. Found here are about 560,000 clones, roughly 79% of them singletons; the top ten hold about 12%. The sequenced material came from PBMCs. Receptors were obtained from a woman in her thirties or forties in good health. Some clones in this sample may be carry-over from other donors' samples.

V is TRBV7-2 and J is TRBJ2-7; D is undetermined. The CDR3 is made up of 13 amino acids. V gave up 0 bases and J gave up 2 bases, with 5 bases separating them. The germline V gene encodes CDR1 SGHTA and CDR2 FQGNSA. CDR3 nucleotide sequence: TGTGCCAGCAGCTTAGCAGGGCCCTACGAGCAGTACTTC. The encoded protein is CASSLAGPYEQYF.

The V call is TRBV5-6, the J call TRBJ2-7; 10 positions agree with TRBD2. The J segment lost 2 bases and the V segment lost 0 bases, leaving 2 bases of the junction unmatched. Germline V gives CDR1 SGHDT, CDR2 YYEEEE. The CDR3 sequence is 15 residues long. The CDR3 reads CASSLGAGGPYEQYF. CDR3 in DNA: TGTGCCAGCAGCTTGGGAGCGGGAGGGCCCTACGAGCAGTACTTC.

The CDR3 DNA sequence: TGCGCCAGCAGCCAAGCACTAGCGGGAGCGGATTACAATGAGCAGTTCTTC. Translation gives CASSQALAGADYNEQFF. The V gene is TRBV4-3, the J gene TRBJ2-1; 11 nucleotides line up with TRBD2. The CDR3 is 17 amino acids. Germline lookup yields CDR1 LGHNA and CDR2 YSLEER. Losses at the gene ends were 1 base for V and 4 bases for J; bases not matched to a gene: 6.

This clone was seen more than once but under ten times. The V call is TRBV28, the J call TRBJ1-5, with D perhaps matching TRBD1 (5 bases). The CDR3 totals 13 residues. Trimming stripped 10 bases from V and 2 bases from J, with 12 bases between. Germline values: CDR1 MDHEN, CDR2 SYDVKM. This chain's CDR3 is CATRVGGNQPQHF. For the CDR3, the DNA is TGTGCCACCCGTGTAGGGGGCAATCAGCCCCAGCATTTT.

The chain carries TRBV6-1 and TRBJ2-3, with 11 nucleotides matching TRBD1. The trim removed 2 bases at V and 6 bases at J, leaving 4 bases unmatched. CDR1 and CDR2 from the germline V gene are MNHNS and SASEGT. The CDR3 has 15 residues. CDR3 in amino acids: CASSEMGQGVDTQYF. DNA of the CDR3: TGTGCCAGCAGTGAAATGGGACAGGGGGTTGATACGCAGTATTTT.

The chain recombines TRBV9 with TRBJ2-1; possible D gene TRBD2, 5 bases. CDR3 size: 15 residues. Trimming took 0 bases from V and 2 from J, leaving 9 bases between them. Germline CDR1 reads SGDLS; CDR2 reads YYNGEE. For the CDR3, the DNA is TGTGCCAGCAGCGTAGCTATTAGCGCCTACAATGAGCAGTTCTTC. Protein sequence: CASSVAISAYNEQFF.

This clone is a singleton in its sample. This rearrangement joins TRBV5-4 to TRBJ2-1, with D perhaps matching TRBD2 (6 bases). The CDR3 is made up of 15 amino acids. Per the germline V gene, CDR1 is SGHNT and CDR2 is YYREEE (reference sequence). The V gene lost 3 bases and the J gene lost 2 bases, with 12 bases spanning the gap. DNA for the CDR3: TGTGCCAGCAGCTCCGGGACTTATACCTACAATGAGCAGTTCTTC. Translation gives CASSSGTYTYNEQFF.

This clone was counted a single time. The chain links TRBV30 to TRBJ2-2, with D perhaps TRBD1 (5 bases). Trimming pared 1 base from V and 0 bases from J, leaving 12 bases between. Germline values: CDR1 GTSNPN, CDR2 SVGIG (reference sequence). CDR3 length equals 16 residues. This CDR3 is CAWSDGVTANTGELFF. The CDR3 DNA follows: TGTGCCTGGAGTGATGGCGTGACAGCGAACACCGGGGAGCTGTTTTTT.

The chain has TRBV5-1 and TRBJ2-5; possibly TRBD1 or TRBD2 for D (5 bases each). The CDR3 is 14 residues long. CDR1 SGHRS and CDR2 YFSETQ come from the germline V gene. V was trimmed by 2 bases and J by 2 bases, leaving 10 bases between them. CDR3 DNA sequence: TGCGCCAGCAGCTTCGGGGCAGAACAAGAGACCCAGTACTTC. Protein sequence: CASSFGAEQETQYF.

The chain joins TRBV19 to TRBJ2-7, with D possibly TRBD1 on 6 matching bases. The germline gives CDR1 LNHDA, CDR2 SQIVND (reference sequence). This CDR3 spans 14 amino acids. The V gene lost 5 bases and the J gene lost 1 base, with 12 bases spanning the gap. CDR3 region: CASSADRNSYEQYF. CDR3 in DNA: TGTGCCAGTAGTGCCGACAGGAATTCCTACGAGCAGTACTTC.

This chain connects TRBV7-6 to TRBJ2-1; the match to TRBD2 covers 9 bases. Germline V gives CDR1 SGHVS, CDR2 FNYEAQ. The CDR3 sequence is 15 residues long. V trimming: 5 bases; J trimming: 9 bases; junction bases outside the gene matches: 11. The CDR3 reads CASSTPRRGGGEQFF. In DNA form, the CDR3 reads TGTGCCAGCAGCACTCCCCGGCGGGGGGGTGGTGAGCAGTTCTTC.

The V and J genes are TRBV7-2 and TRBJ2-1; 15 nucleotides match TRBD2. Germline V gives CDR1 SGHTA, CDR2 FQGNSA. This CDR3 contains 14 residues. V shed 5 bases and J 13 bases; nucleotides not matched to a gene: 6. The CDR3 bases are TGTGCCAGCAGCACCGGGACTAGCGGGGGGAACCAGTTCTTC. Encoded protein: CASSTGTSGGNQFF.

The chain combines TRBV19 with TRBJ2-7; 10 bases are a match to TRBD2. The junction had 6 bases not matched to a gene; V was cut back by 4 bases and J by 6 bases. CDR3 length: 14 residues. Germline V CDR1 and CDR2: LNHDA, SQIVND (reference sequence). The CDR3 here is CASSTLAGDLEQYF. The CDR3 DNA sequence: TGTGCCAGTAGTACGCTAGCGGGAGACCTCGAGCAGTACTTC.

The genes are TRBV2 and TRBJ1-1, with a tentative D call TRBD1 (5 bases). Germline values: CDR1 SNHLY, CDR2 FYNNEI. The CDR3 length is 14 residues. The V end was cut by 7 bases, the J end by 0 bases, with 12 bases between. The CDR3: CASTPGNMNTEAFF. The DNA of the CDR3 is TGTGCCAGCACCCCAGGGAACATGAACACTGAAGCTTTCTTT.

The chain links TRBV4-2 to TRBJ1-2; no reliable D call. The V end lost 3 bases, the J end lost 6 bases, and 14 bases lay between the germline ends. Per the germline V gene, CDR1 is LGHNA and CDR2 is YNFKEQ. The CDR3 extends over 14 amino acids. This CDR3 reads CASSQSPLEDGYTF. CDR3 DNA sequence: TGTGCCAGCAGCCAGTCACCCTTGGAAGATGGCTACACCTTC.